These 29 T cell receptor beta chains came from one sample sequenced in a study of T-cell memory formation after mild COVID-19. TCRdb analysed the 5' RACE reads with MiXCR anew, one entry per CDR3 protein. The sample shows around 250,000 distinct CDR3 sequences, 16% of them seen only once. Material for sequencing was PBMCs or a T cell subset sorted from them (not recorded which). These receptors came from a young man who had mild COVID-19 (a few samples of this study predate the infection). Cell type and time point are not known.

The chain couples TRBV7-6 to TRBJ1-5, with D tentatively TRBD1 (6 bases). Trimming took 1 base from V and 1 from J, leaving 14 bases between them. This CDR3 is built from 17 residues. Per germline, CDR1 SGHVS and CDR2 FNYEAQ. CDR3 in DNA: TGTGCCAGCAGCTTAGGAGCAGGGGCTCGGAGCAATCAGCCCCAGCATTTT. It encodes CASSLGAGARSNQPQHF.

The table lists this clonotype with many counts. The chain combines TRBV20-1 with TRBJ2-7, with TRBD1 matching over 9 bases. This CDR3 is built from 14 residues. V lost 6 bases and J lost 3; bases outside the gene matches: 9. The germline gives CDR1 DFQATT, CDR2 SNEGSKA (reference sequence). CDR3 in amino acids: CSAPGTGTYYEQYF. The CDR3 coding sequence is TGCAGTGCGCCCGGGACAGGGACTTACTACGAGCAGTACTTC.

This chain connects TRBV10-2 to TRBJ1-1; a weak D match, TRBD1 (5 bases). This CDR3 has 13 amino acids. V gave up 4 bases and J gave up 2 bases, with 8 bases separating them. Germline V gives CDR1 WSHSY, CDR2 SAAADI. CDR3 nucleotide sequence: TGCGCCAGCAGTGTGGGGCGTAACACTGAAGCTTTCTTT. Its translation: CASSVGRNTEAFF.

The chain links TRBV12-3 or TRBV12-4 to TRBJ2-3, with a possible D match to TRBD2 (5 bases). V gave up 3 bases and J gave up 5 bases, with 12 bases separating them. The length of the CDR3 is 14 residues. CDR3 bases: TGTGCCAGCAGTTTTCTGACGAGCGGAGATACGCAGTATTTT. It encodes CASSFLTSGDTQYF.

Only a few counts were recorded for this clonotype. The chain carries TRBV4-1 and TRBJ1-2; 8 positions agree with TRBD1. V was clipped by 3 bases and J by 6 bases; unmatched bases: 12. CDR1 is MGHRA, CDR2 YSYEKL, per germline. This CDR3 region has 16 residues. CDR3 DNA sequence: TGCGCCAGCAGCCAGCTAGCGACAGGGGATTCAAATGGCTACACCTTC. Protein product: CASSQLATGDSNGYTF.

This sequence joins TRBV7-2 and TRBJ2-3; tentative D call: TRBD2 (5 bases). V gave up 5 bases and J gave up 4 bases, with 16 bases separating them. Germline V gene sequence: CDR1 SGHTA, CDR2 FQGNSA. This CDR3 contains 15 residues. The CDR3 here is CASSDRTGSPDTQYF. In DNA form, the CDR3 reads TGTGCCAGCAGCGATCGGACGGGGTCCCCAGATACGCAGTATTTT.

This clonotype was detected a few times. The chain joins TRBV6-5 to TRBJ2-7; D possibly corresponds to TRBD2 (6 bases). V was cut by 6 bases and J by 7 bases, with 13 bases left in between. The CDR3 runs to 12 residues. Germline V gene data show CDR1 as MNHEY and CDR2 as SVGAGI. CDR3: CASSMGGGEQYF. The CDR3 coding sequence is TGTGCCAGCAGCATGGGGGGTGGGGAGCAGTACTTC.

This clonotype was seen only a few times. The V call is TRBV7-2, the J call TRBJ1-2; D is possibly TRBD1 (5 bases). Looked up from germline, CDR1 is SGHTA and CDR2 is FQGNSA. V lost 2 bases, J lost 9 bases, and 13 bases lay in between. The CDR3 runs 13 residues. This CDR3 reads CASSLRRGGSYTF. Written as DNA, the CDR3 is TGTGCCAGCAGCTTAAGAAGGGGAGGGAGCTACACCTTC.

This clonotype was seen a handful of times. The gene calls are TRBV4-1 and TRBJ1-2; D possibly corresponds to TRBD1 (6 bases). This CDR3 is 15 amino acids long. Germline V gene sequence: CDR1 MGHRA, CDR2 YSYEKL. The germline V and J ends were trimmed by 0 bases and 5 bases, with 13 bases remaining between them. CDR3 bases: TGCGCCAGCAGCCAAGATCTCCAGGGGCGTTATGGCTACACCTTC. It specifies CASSQDLQGRYGYTF.

There are a few counts of this clonotype. The CDR3 reads CASSAGVYEQYF. The CDR3 DNA follows: TGTGCCAGCAGTGCTGGGGTCTACGAGCAGTACTTC. The rearrangement uses TRBV2 and TRBJ2-7, with D hard to call. CDR1 SNHLY and CDR2 FYNNEI come from the germline V gene. With 4 bases removed from V and 3 bases from J, the gap between germline ends came to 7 bases. The CDR3 contains 12 residues.

V and J are TRBV7-9 and TRBJ2-3; the D is unclear. The CDR3 sequence is 11 residues long. Deletions cut 3 bases from V and 6 bases from J, with 4 bases between. Per the germline V gene, CDR1 is SEHNR and CDR2 is FQNEAQ (reference sequence). CDR3 loop: CASSFEDTQYF. The CDR3 DNA is TGTGCCAGCAGCTTCGAGGATACGCAGTATTTT.

The rearrangement uses TRBV2 and TRBJ2-5; D may correspond to TRBD1 or TRBD2 (5 bases each). Trimming shortened V by 3 bases and J by 5 bases, and 10 bases separated the two germline ends. This CDR3 is built from 13 residues. CDR1 SNHLY and CDR2 FYNNEI come from the germline V gene. CDR3 in amino acids: CASSEGVRETQYF. Written as DNA, the CDR3 is TGTGCCAGCAGTGAGGGGGTGCGGGAGACCCAGTACTTC.

The chain links TRBV28 to TRBJ2-3; D tentatively fits TRBD1 or TRBD2 (6 bases each). The CDR3 runs 15 residues. V lost 5 bases and J 2 bases, leaving 14 bases between the germline ends. Germline assignment: CDR1 MDHEN and CDR2 SYDVKM. In nucleotides, the CDR3 is TGTGCCAGCAGTCGGGGGCTTTGGCCCACAGATACGCAGTATTTT. It yields the protein CASSRGLWPTDTQYF.

V and J are TRBV18 and TRBJ2-3; tentatively, D is TRBD2 (5 bases). Trimming left V 3 bases short and J 5 bases short, with 12 bases between. The CDR3 is 14 amino acids. Per germline, CDR1 KGHSH and CDR2 LQKENI. CDR3 sequence: CASSPTDREDTQYF. In DNA, the CDR3 is TGTGCCAGCTCACCCACGGACCGGGAAGATACGCAGTATTTT. Drawing the rest from reference TRBV18 and TRBJ2-3, the complete variable domain is NAGVMQNPRHLVRRRGQEARLRCSPMKGHSHVYWYRQLPEEGLKFMVYLQKENIIDESGMPKERFSAEFPKEGPSILRIQQVVRGDSAAYFCASSPTDREDTQYFGPGTRLTVL.

The rearrangement links TRBV20-1 to TRBJ1-2; D remains ambiguous. V lost 5 bases, J lost 3 bases, and 10 bases lay in between. Per the germline V gene, CDR1 is DFQATT and CDR2 is SNEGSKA (reference sequence). The CDR3 length is 12 residues. The CDR3 loop reads CSARRPDYGYTF. The CDR3 DNA sequence: TGCAGTGCTCGCCGTCCGGACTATGGCTACACCTTC.

The genes are TRBV11-2 and TRBJ1-1; weak D call: TRBD1 (5 bases). The CDR3 spans 14 residues. Trimming took 2 bases from V and 7 from J, leaving 14 bases between them. The germline V gene has CDR1 SGHAT and CDR2 FQNNGV. The CDR3 loop reads CASSLSLGTFEAFF. CDR3 DNA: TGTGCCAGCAGCTTATCGTTGGGGACCTTTGAAGCTTTCTTT.

V and J are TRBV4-1 and TRBJ2-2; no clear D gene. Germline V gives CDR1 MGHRA, CDR2 YSYEKL. Trimming stripped 4 bases from V and 8 bases from J, with 8 bases between. The CDR3 length is 12 residues. Here the CDR3 reads CASSPHAGELFF. As DNA, the CDR3 is TGCGCCAGCAGCCCCCATGCAGGGGAGCTGTTTTTT.

This clonotype was observed many times. This chain connects TRBV7-8 to TRBJ2-7; 11 bases agree with TRBD2. J was trimmed by 9 bases and V by 7 bases; bases with no gene match: 14. The CDR3 consists of 15 residues. Germline CDR1 and CDR2: SGHVS and FQNEAQ. The CDR3 DNA sequence: TGTGCCAGCACCCAACGGAGGCTAGCGGGGGGCCGGCAGTACTTC. Its translation is CASTQRRLAGGRQYF.

The V and J genes are TRBV6-2 or TRBV6-3 and TRBJ2-7, with D tentatively TRBD1 (7 bases). CDR3 length: 14 residues. Trimming pared 5 bases from V and 4 bases from J, leaving 15 bases between. The germline V gene has CDR1 MNHEY and CDR2 SVGEGT. This CDR3 reads CASSPTGEVYEQYF. The DNA for the CDR3 is TGTGCCAGCAGTCCCACAGGGGAGGTGTACGAGCAGTACTTC.

This clonotype was counted only a few times. The genes are TRBV25-1 and TRBJ1-2, with D perhaps TRBD1 (6 bases). CDR1 and CDR2 from the germline V gene are MGHDK and SYGVNS. Deletions cut 4 bases from V and 7 bases from J, with 13 bases between. The CDR3 is 13 amino acids. CDR3 in DNA: TGTGCCAGCAGTGGCTACAGGGCGGGTGGCTACACCTTC. It yields the protein CASSGYRAGGYTF.

The V call is TRBV3-1, the J call TRBJ2-1, with 7 nucleotides matching TRBD2. The CDR3 totals 16 residues. J was trimmed by 4 bases and V by 3 bases; bases with no gene match: 9. CDR1 and CDR2 from the germline V gene are LGHDT and YNNKEL (reference sequence). The CDR3 coding sequence is TGTGCCAGCAGCCAGGGTGGGCGGGGGATTTACAATGAGCAGTTCTTC. This codes for CASSQGGRGIYNEQFF.

There are a few counts of this clonotype. The chain links TRBV4-1 to TRBJ2-3; D gene uncertain. The CDR3 extends over 13 amino acids. The germline V and J ends were trimmed by 3 bases and 0 bases, with 4 bases remaining between them. Germline lookup yields CDR1 MGHRA and CDR2 YSYEKL. This CDR3 is CASSQGSTDTQYF. CDR3 DNA: TGCGCCAGCAGCCAGGGGAGCACAGATACGCAGTATTTT.

This sequence joins TRBV6-2 or TRBV6-3 and TRBJ1-5; no definite D call. Trimming shortened V by 0 bases and J by 4 bases, and 4 bases separated the two germline ends. The germline gives CDR1 MNHEY, CDR2 SVGEGT. This CDR3 contains 13 residues. CDR3 sequence: CASSYSLNQPQHF. The CDR3 DNA reads as TGTGCCAGCAGTTACTCGTTGAATCAGCCCCAGCATTTT.

This clonotype was detected a few times. This rearrangement joins TRBV9 to TRBJ2-3, with 9 bases identical to TRBD2. CDR3 length: 14 residues. The germline V gene has CDR1 SGDLS and CDR2 YYNGEE. J gave up 3 bases and V 3 bases, and 2 bases lay outside the gene matches. The DNA for the CDR3 is TGTGCCAGCAGCGACAGCGGGGGGACAGATACGCAGTATTTT. Translated: CASSDSGGTDTQYF.

V usage is TRBV5-1 and J usage is TRBJ1-6; no clear D gene. Trimming removed 0 bases at V and 5 bases at J, with 9 bases between. This CDR3 region has 15 residues. The germline CDR1 and CDR2 sequences are SGHRS and YFSETQ. The DNA for the CDR3 is TGCGCCAGCAGCTTGGAGCAGGTGAATAATTCACCCCTCCACTTT. Protein product: CASSLEQVNNSPLHF.

The table lists this clonotype with a few counts. The chain couples TRBV9 to TRBJ1-2; maybe TRBD1 (6 bases). V lost 6 bases and J lost 7, with 19 bases in between. Looked up from germline, CDR1 is SGDLS and CDR2 is YYNGEE. This CDR3 spans 14 amino acids. The CDR3 region is CASKSPGTTSGYTF. As DNA, the CDR3 is TGTGCCAGCAAAAGCCCCGGGACAACAAGTGGCTACACCTTC.

This clonotype was detected a few times. This chain joins TRBV6-6 and TRBJ2-1; D remains ambiguous. This CDR3 contains 11 residues. The germline gives CDR1 MNHNY, CDR2 SVGAGI (reference sequence). The germline V and J ends were trimmed by 4 bases and 10 bases, with 8 bases remaining between them. CDR3 DNA sequence: TGTGCCAGCAGTTGGGCCAACGAGCAGTTCTTC. It codes for CASSWANEQFF.

The rearrangement uses TRBV7-9 and TRBJ1-1, with unresolved D. V shed 1 base and J shed 3 bases, with 12 bases lying between them. Germline V gives CDR1 SEHNR, CDR2 FQNEAQ (reference sequence). The CDR3 has 15 amino acids. The CDR3 DNA reads TGTGCCAGCAGCTTAGTTGGGCCCTTGGACACTGAAGCTTTCTTT. It codes for CASSLVGPLDTEAFF.

J is TRBJ2-5 and V is TRBV6-6, with D unclear. With 5 bases removed from V and 0 bases from J, the gap between germline ends came to 7 bases. Germline CDR1 MNHNY, CDR2 SVGAGI (reference sequence). The CDR3 runs 13 residues. The CDR3 region is CASSPPDQETQYF. CDR3 DNA sequence: TGTGCCAGCAGTCCTCCGGACCAAGAGACCCAGTACTTC.